The 20 T cell receptor beta chains given below trace back to one sample, sequenced in a study of blood T cell repertoires in COVID-19. Assay used: immunoSEQ multiplex PCR; TCRdb lists only in-frame clones, some missing. Counted here are a few hundred thousand clones, about 88% occurring once; the ten biggest clones make up around 12%. Material: peripheral blood. The origin of the receptors is an older woman with acute or convalescent COVID-19.

J is TRBJ1-5 and V is TRBV9; tentative D call: TRBD1 (5 bases). This CDR3 comprises 14 residues. Trimming shortened V by 3 bases and J by 4 bases, and 11 bases separated the two germline ends. Germline assignment: CDR1 SGDLS and CDR2 YYNGEE. In nucleotides, the CDR3 is TGTGCCAGCAGCGCCGACAGTCAGAATCAGCCCCAGCATTTT. Protein sequence: CASSADSQNQPQHF.

The chain combines TRBV15 with TRBJ2-7; 9 bases fit TRBD1. Germline-derived CDR1 and CDR2 are LNHNV and YYDKDF (reference sequence). V shed 5 bases, J shed 3 bases, and the junction held 11 bases outside the gene matches. The CDR3 has 16 residues. The CDR3 reads CATSGDRGVLLYEQYF. The CDR3 DNA is TGTGCCACCAGCGGTGACAGGGGGGTACTCCTCTACGAGCAGTACTTC.

J is TRBJ2-3 and V is TRBV9, with 8 bases lining up with TRBD2. The CDR3 is made up of 15 amino acids. CDR1 is SGDLS, CDR2 YYNGEE, per germline. The V and J ends lost 3 bases and 2 bases, in that order; junction bases with no gene match: 5. CDR3 in amino acids: CASSALAGPTDTQYF. The CDR3 nucleotides read TGTGCCAGCAGCGCCTTAGCGGGACCCACAGATACGCAGTATTTT. Full variable domain (missing parts from reference TRBV9 and TRBJ2-3): DSGVTQTPKHLITATGQRVTLRCSPRSGDLSVYWYQQSLDQGLQFLIQYYNGEERAKGNILERFSAQQFPDLHSELNLSSLELGDSALYFCASSALAGPTDTQYFGPGTRLTVL.

The V gene is TRBV5-1, the J gene TRBJ2-2; maybe TRBD1 (5 bases). CDR3 length: 16 amino acids. Germline V lookup: CDR1 SGHRS, CDR2 YFSETQ. V was clipped by 2 bases and J by 1 base, with 12 bases between them. CDR3 residues: CASSFPDSRNTGELFF. CDR3 nucleotide sequence: TGCGCCAGCAGCTTTCCCGACAGTCGGAACACCGGGGAGCTGTTTTTT.

This clone was counted between two and nine times. The rearrangement links TRBV7-9 to TRBJ2-3, with 9 bases that match TRBD2. V shed 4 bases, J shed 1 base, and the junction held 12 bases outside the gene matches. The CDR3 extends over 18 amino acids. CDR1 and CDR2 from the germline V gene are SEHNR and FQNEAQ (reference sequence). In DNA, the CDR3 is TGTGCCAGCAGCTCCCGGGTAGCGGGGGTCCGGCGCACAGATACGCAGTATTTT. Its translation is CASSSRVAGVRRTDTQYF.

V gene TRBV4-2 combines with J gene TRBJ1-6; D gene unclear. The germline V and J ends were trimmed by 4 bases and 1 base, with 8 bases remaining between them. Germline loops: CDR1 LGHNA, CDR2 YNFKEQ. The CDR3 length is 15 residues. The DNA for the CDR3 is TGTGCCAGCAGCCCGACGGGGTCCTATAATTCACCCCTCCACTTT. It specifies CASSPTGSYNSPLHF.

For this clone: Other DNA sequences in this sample translate to the same CDR3. V gene TRBV28 combines with J gene TRBJ1-5; D is possibly TRBD1 (5 bases). There are 13 residues in the CDR3. Germline CDR1 reads MDHEN; CDR2 reads SYDVKM. V lost 1 base and J lost 4, with 5 bases in between. The CDR3 nucleotides are TGTGCCAGCAGTTTATCAGGGAATCAGCCCCAGCATTTT. It codes for CASSLSGNQPQHF. Full variable domain (remainder filled in from reference TRBV28 and TRBJ1-5): DVKVTQSSRYLVKRTGEKVFLECVQDMDHENMFWYRQDPGLGLRLIYFSYDVKMKEKGDIPEGYSVSREKKERFSLILESASTNQTSMYLCASSLSGNQPQHFGDGTRLSIL.

The J gene is TRBJ2-7, the V gene TRBV27; 8 bases fit TRBD1. With 3 bases clipped from V and 1 base from J, the junction kept 2 bases outside the gene matches. Germline assignment: CDR1 MNHEY and CDR2 SMNVEV (reference sequence). This CDR3 has 14 amino acids. CDR3: CASSLQGASYEQYF. CDR3 coding DNA: TGTGCCAGCAGTTTGCAGGGGGCGTCCTACGAGCAGTACTTC.

This sequence joins TRBV29-1 and TRBJ2-3, with D perhaps TRBD2 (5 bases). The germline gives CDR1 SQVTM, CDR2 ANQGSEA. The CDR3 extends over 11 amino acids. Trimming cost V 5 bases and J 3 bases, with 6 bases left between them. For the CDR3, the DNA is TGCAGCGTTTGGAGGACAGATACGCAGTATTTT. This sequence encodes CSVWRTDTQYF.

The J gene is TRBJ1-4, the V gene TRBV6-2 or TRBV6-3; TRBD1 aligns across 7 bases. In germline, CDR1 is MNHEY, CDR2 SVGEGT. The V segment lost 5 bases and the J segment 10 bases; nucleotides outside the gene matches: 13. This CDR3 has 15 amino acids. CDR3 DNA sequence: TGTGCCAGCAGTGACTTGACAGGGCCGTTCCGAAAACTGTTTTTT. This codes for CASSDLTGPFRKLFF.

This sequence joins TRBV2 and TRBJ2-7; a weak D match, TRBD1 (5 bases). The CDR3 extends over 15 amino acids. V dropped 2 bases and J dropped 3 bases, with 14 bases sitting between them. CDR1 is SNHLY and CDR2 is FYNNEI in the germline V gene. The CDR3 DNA is TGTGCCAGCAGTGAAAGGGCAGGGTCCTTCTACGAGCAGTACTTC. Translating gives CASSERAGSFYEQYF.

The genes are TRBV27 and TRBJ1-5; 7 bases line up with TRBD1. CDR1 and CDR2 from the germline V gene are MNHEY and SMNVEV (reference sequence). J lost 7 bases, V lost 5 bases, and 8 bases had no gene match. The CDR3 contains 14 residues. The DNA for the CDR3 is TGTGCCAGCAGTAGGGGACAGATCGGGCAGCCCCAGCATTTT. This translates into CASSRGQIGQPQHF.

The CDR3 is CAWSVRGGNYGYTF. The CDR3 coding sequence is TGTGCCTGGAGTGTACGGGGAGGGAACTATGGCTACACCTTC. This chain joins TRBV30 and TRBJ1-2; no clear D. The V gene lost 0 bases and the J gene lost 2 bases, with 10 bases spanning the gap. The CDR3 covers 14 residues. From germline, CDR1 is GTSNPN and CDR2 SVGIG (reference sequence).

This clone has only one observation. The chain recombines TRBV5-1 with TRBJ1-4, with unresolved D. CDR1 SGHRS and CDR2 YFSETQ come from the germline V gene. Between the trimmed V and J ends, which lost 2 bases and 7 bases, there was a span of 15 bases. The CDR3 spans 15 residues. The CDR3 spells CASSFWSVEPEKLFF. In DNA, the CDR3 is TGCGCCAGCAGCTTTTGGAGCGTAGAACCTGAAAAACTGTTTTTT.

This chain connects TRBV29-1 to TRBJ2-1; D is unresolved. V was clipped by 4 bases and J by 4 bases, with 5 bases between them. Germline lookup yields CDR1 SQVTM and CDR2 ANQGSEA. This CDR3 comprises 11 residues. This chain's CDR3 is CSVALYNEQFF. For the CDR3, the DNA is TGCAGCGTTGCCCTGTACAATGAGCAGTTCTTC.

The chain combines TRBV3-1 (or the pseudogene TRBV3-2) with TRBJ1-5; D is perhaps TRBD1 (5 bases). Trimming removed 0 bases from V and 7 bases from J, with 7 bases in between. The CDR3 loop spans 13 amino acids. CDR1 is LGHDT and CDR2 is YNNKEL in the germline V gene (reference sequence). The CDR3 loop reads CASSQEDRQPQHF. In nucleotides, the CDR3 is TGTGCCAGCAGCCAAGAAGACAGACAGCCCCAGCATTTT.

V is TRBV2 and J is TRBJ1-1; TRBD1 matches at 11 bases. The germline CDR1 and CDR2 sequences are SNHLY and FYNNEI. V shed 5 bases and J 7 bases; nucleotides not matched to a gene: 6. CDR3 size: 14 residues. CDR3 in DNA: TGTGCCAGCAGTCCGGACAGGGGGCGTGGTGAAGCTTTCTTT. This gives the protein CASSPDRGRGEAFF.

This clone was detected only a few times. V usage is TRBV5-4 and J usage is TRBJ1-1, with 9 bases lining up with TRBD1. This CDR3 has 14 residues. Germline V gene data show CDR1 as SGHNT and CDR2 as YYREEE (reference sequence). Trimming removed 3 bases from V and 7 bases from J; junction bases left unmatched: 7. CDR3 in amino acids: CASSSQGALSEAFF. The CDR3, as DNA: TGTGCCAGCAGCTCACAGGGGGCGCTCAGTGAAGCTTTCTTT.

The rearrangement joins TRBV4-3 to TRBJ1-1; no reliable D call. V lost 1 base to trimming and J lost 0 bases, with 6 bases between them. In germline, CDR1 is LGHNA, CDR2 YSLEER. This CDR3 has 14 residues. The CDR3 coding sequence is TGCGCCAGCAGCCAAGCCACAGTGAACACTGAAGCTTTCTTT. Its protein is CASSQATVNTEAFF.

This chain connects TRBV11-2 to TRBJ2-7; the D gene is possibly TRBD1 (5 bases). Trimming took off 1 base at V and 4 bases at J, with 14 bases between the two ends. CDR1 is SGHAT and CDR2 is FQNNGV in the germline V gene. CDR3 length: 15 amino acids. The CDR3 DNA is TGTGCCAGCAGCTTAGGTAGGGCCAAGGGGTACGAGCAGTACTTC. This gives the protein CASSLGRAKGYEQYF. The entire variable domain, with the rest obtained from reference TRBV11-2 and TRBJ2-7, is as follows: EAGVAQSPRYKIIEKRQSVAFWCNPISGHATLYWYQQILGQGPKLLIQFQNNGVVDDSQLPKDRFSAERLKGVDSTLKIQPAKLEDSAVYLCASSLGRAKGYEQYFGPGTRLTVT.